The next 24 T cell receptor beta chains were all read from a single sample in a study of T cell responses to AZD1222 COVID-19 vaccine. The assay was immunoSEQ multiplex PCR, and TCRdb's table has in-frame clones only and misses some. Counted here are more than 120,000 clones, over 85% occurring once; the ten biggest clones make up 1.5% to 2%. Sample: peripheral blood, taken 28 days after the second AZD1222 dose. Receptors were obtained from an adult who received the AZD1222 COVID-19 vaccine.

This chain links TRBV27 with TRBJ1-5, with 7 positions matching TRBD1. The V gene's germline CDR1 is MNHEY and CDR2 SMNVEV (reference sequence). This CDR3 region has 15 residues. V trimming: 5 bases; J trimming: 0 bases; junction bases outside the gene matches: 4. DNA for the CDR3: TGTGCCAGCAGTACAGGGGTTTATAGCAATCAGCCCCAGCATTTT. This codes for CASSTGVYSNQPQHF.

The chain links TRBV19 to TRBJ2-1; 11 nucleotides line up with TRBD2. With 6 bases clipped from V and 8 bases from J, the junction kept 9 bases outside the gene matches. The CDR3 has 15 residues. Per germline, CDR1 LNHDA and CDR2 SQIVND (reference sequence). Here the CDR3 reads CASSLLAGVGDEQFF. In DNA, the CDR3 is TGTGCCAGTAGCCTACTAGCGGGAGTGGGCGATGAGCAGTTCTTC.

The genes are TRBV11-2 and TRBJ2-5; 8 bases line up with TRBD1. Looked up from germline, CDR1 is SGHAT and CDR2 is FQNNGV. The CDR3 has 14 amino acids. Trimming at V came to 5 bases and at J to 4 bases, leaving 6 bases not matched to a gene. As DNA, the CDR3 is TGTGCCAGCAGCGGCCGGACAGGGTTAGAGACCCAGTACTTC. This gives the protein CASSGRTGLETQYF.

The rearrangement links TRBV30 to TRBJ1-3; the D gene is possibly TRBD1 (5 bases). The germline gives CDR1 GTSNPN, CDR2 SVGIG (reference sequence). This CDR3 is built from 14 residues. CDR3 region: CAALGQVSGNTIYF. The CDR3 nucleotides are TGTGCGGCTTTGGGGCAGGTCTCTGGAAACACCATATATTTT.

This chain joins TRBV12-2 and TRBJ2-7; the D call TRBD2 from the table was never checked on the DNA. TRBV12-2 is termed a pseudogene. CDR3 length: 20 residues. CDR3 region: CASRLAILAGARITSYEQYF. The CDR3 bases are TGTGCAAGTCGCTTAGCTATCCTAGCGGGGGCCCGAATAACCTCCTACGAGCAGTACTTC.

This clone was detected only once. The V call is TRBV28, the J call TRBJ2-1, with D maybe TRBD1 (6 bases). The CDR3 has 14 amino acids. The V end was cut by 4 bases, the J end by 6 bases, with 13 bases between. Germline CDR1 is MDHEN and CDR2 is SYDVKM. CDR3 loop: CASSSGTWANEQFF. The CDR3 DNA follows: TGTGCCAGCAGTTCCGGGACATGGGCCAATGAGCAGTTCTTC.

The genes are TRBV5-6 and TRBJ2-7; D gene uncertain. The CDR3 totals 11 residues. CDR1 SGHDT and CDR2 YYEEEE come from the germline V gene. V lost 4 bases to trimming and J lost 4 bases, with 6 bases between them. In DNA, the CDR3 is TGTGCCAGCAGCCAAGGTTACGAGCAGTACTTC. The encoded protein is CASSQGYEQYF.

The chain joins TRBV10-3 to TRBJ2-7; 11 bases line up with TRBD2. This CDR3 contains 16 residues. J gave up 2 bases and V 3 bases, and 6 bases lay outside the gene matches. Germline CDR1 is ENHRY and CDR2 is SYGVKD. CDR3: CAISDLLAGGPYEQYF. CDR3 in DNA: TGTGCCATCAGTGATCTATTAGCGGGAGGGCCCTACGAGCAGTACTTC.

This chain connects TRBV5-4 to TRBJ2-1; 8 bases fit TRBD2. This CDR3 region has 15 residues. With 0 bases clipped from V and 8 bases from J, the junction kept 7 bases outside the gene matches. Looked up from germline, CDR1 is SGHNT and CDR2 is YYREEE (reference sequence). CDR3 nucleotides: TGTGCCAGCAGCTTGGGCGGGAGGATCGGCGATGAGCAGTTCTTC. This encodes CASSLGGRIGDEQFF.

The chain joins TRBV11-3 to TRBJ1-1; tentatively, D is TRBD1 (6 bases). The CDR3 has 15 amino acids. Germline V CDR1 and CDR2: SGHNT, YENEEA. Trimming took off 1 base at V and 2 bases at J, with 11 bases between the two ends. In DNA form, the CDR3 reads TGTGCCAGCAGCTTAGGTCAGGGGATAAACACTGAAGCTTTCTTT. Protein sequence: CASSLGQGINTEAFF.

The V gene is TRBV9, the J gene TRBJ2-3; weak D call: TRBD1 (5 bases). Trimming cost V 3 bases and J 4 bases, with 9 bases left between them. Germline values: CDR1 SGDLS, CDR2 YYNGEE. This CDR3 is 13 amino acids long. Here the CDR3 reads CASSAHRPDTQYF. For the CDR3, the DNA is TGTGCCAGCAGCGCCCACAGGCCAGATACGCAGTATTTT.

This sequence joins TRBV11-2 and TRBJ2-1; 8 bases are shared with TRBD2. This CDR3 is 15 amino acids long. The junction had 9 bases not matched to a gene; V was cut back by 5 bases and J by 6 bases. In germline, CDR1 is SGHAT, CDR2 FQNNGV. The CDR3 loop reads CASSILDGRANEQFF. DNA of the CDR3: TGTGCCAGCAGCATATTAGACGGGAGGGCCAATGAGCAGTTCTTC.

This clone was picked up a small number of times. V usage is TRBV27 and J usage is TRBJ1-4, with D possibly matching TRBD1 (5 bases). There are 18 residues in the CDR3. V lost 2 bases to trimming and J lost 0 bases, with 16 bases between them. Germline V gives CDR1 MNHEY, CDR2 SMNVEV (reference sequence). Here the CDR3 reads CASSLTRGDFATNEKLFF. The CDR3 nucleotides are TGTGCCAGCAGTTTAACGCGGGGGGACTTTGCAACTAATGAAAAACTGTTTTTT.

CDR3 nucleotides: TGTGCCAGCAGCGCAAGACTAGCGGGAGGTGATGAGCAGTTCTTC. Amino acid sequence: CASSARLAGGDEQFF. The genes are TRBV6-2 or TRBV6-3 and TRBJ2-1; 13 nucleotides match TRBD2. The germline CDR1 and CDR2 sequences are MNHEY and SVGEGT. With 6 bases clipped from V and 8 bases from J, the junction kept 7 bases outside the gene matches. The CDR3 is 15 amino acids.

The gene calls are TRBV28 and TRBJ1-1; D is uncertain. Trimming took 3 bases from V and 1 from J, leaving 9 bases between them. CDR3 length equals 14 residues. Germline lookup yields CDR1 MDHEN and CDR2 SYDVKM. For the CDR3, the DNA is TGTGCCAGCAGTTTTATGGTGGAGAACACTGAAGCTTTCTTT. This codes for CASSFMVENTEAFF.

V gene TRBV7-9 combines with J gene TRBJ2-7, with 8 bases identical to TRBD1. The CDR3 length is 14 residues. The V and J ends lost 3 bases and 4 bases, in that order; junction bases with no gene match: 5. CDR1 is SEHNR, CDR2 FQNEAQ, per germline (reference sequence). CDR3 bases: TGTGCCAGCAGCTTTGGGACAGGAGAATACGAGCAGTACTTC. Translating gives CASSFGTGEYEQYF.

The V and J genes are TRBV2 and TRBJ2-3; TRBD2 aligns across 8 bases. The CDR3 consists of 16 residues. The V and J ends lost 8 bases and 4 bases, in that order; junction bases with no gene match: 14. CDR1 and CDR2 (germline): SNHLY, FYNNEI. The CDR3 nucleotides read TGTGCCAGCGGGGGCCCAGGAGCGGGAGTTGCAGATACGCAGTATTTT. Residues: CASGGPGAGVADTQYF. The full variable domain, its missing parts supplied by reference TRBV2 and TRBJ2-3, is EPEVTQTPSHQVTQMGQEVILRCVPISNHLYFYWYRQILGQKVEFLVSFYNNEISEKSEIFDDQFSVERPDGSNFTLKIRSTKLEDSAMYFCASGGPGAGVADTQYFGPGTRLTVL.

The chain has TRBV2 and TRBJ2-1; D uncertain. V was clipped by 4 bases and J by 7 bases, with 5 bases between them. The CDR3 has 11 amino acids. Germline CDR1 reads SNHLY; CDR2 reads FYNNEI. CDR3 amino acids: CASSVMNEQFF. CDR3 bases: TGTGCCAGCAGTGTGATGAATGAGCAGTTCTTC.

The chain is built from TRBV3-1 (or the pseudogene TRBV3-2) and TRBJ1-2, with TRBD1 identical over 7 bases. Germline-derived CDR1 and CDR2 are LGHDT and YNNKEL (reference sequence). V dropped 2 bases and J dropped 1; count of bases not matched to a gene: 10. This CDR3 has 17 amino acids. The CDR3 DNA is TGTGCCAGCAGCCAAACCTACGACAGGGCGGGTAACTATGGCTACACCTTC. Amino acids: CASSQTYDRAGNYGYTF.

This chain links TRBV7-9 with TRBJ2-7; 9 bases agree with TRBD2. Germline V gene sequence: CDR1 SEHNR, CDR2 FQNEAQ (reference sequence). The V and J ends lost 2 bases and 5 bases, in that order; junction bases with no gene match: 4. CDR3 length equals 14 residues. CDR3 sequence reads: CASSLSGRSHEQYF. DNA for the CDR3: TGTGCCAGCAGCTTAAGCGGGAGGAGCCACGAGCAGTACTTC.

The chain joins TRBV5-1 to TRBJ2-7; the match to TRBD2 covers 10 bases. CDR1 SGHRS and CDR2 YFSETQ come from the germline V gene. V lost 1 base and J lost 2; bases outside the gene matches: 3. This CDR3 is built from 15 residues. CDR3 region: CASSLTSGVTYEQYF. The CDR3 region has the DNA TGCGCCAGCAGCTTGACTAGCGGGGTAACCTACGAGCAGTACTTC.

The chain joins TRBV28 to TRBJ1-5; no definite D call. V gave up 3 bases and J gave up 10 bases, with 19 bases separating them. The CDR3 sequence is 15 residues long. Per the germline V gene, CDR1 is MDHEN and CDR2 is SYDVKM. This CDR3 is CASSLWRTGPGPQHF. CDR3 coding DNA: TGTGCCAGCAGTTTGTGGAGGACGGGTCCGGGTCCCCAGCATTTT.

The chain carries TRBV27 and TRBJ2-1; TRBD2 matches at 8 bases. CDR1 is MNHEY, CDR2 SMNVEV, per germline (reference sequence). CDR3 size: 17 residues. The V gene end was trimmed by 4 bases and the J gene end by 6 bases; junction bases not matched to a gene: 14. CDR3 region: CASSSPITAGVVNEQFF. As DNA, the CDR3 is TGTGCCAGCAGTTCTCCCATAACAGCGGGAGTTGTCAATGAGCAGTTCTTC.

This clone was recorded only once. This chain joins TRBV24-1 and TRBJ1-2; TRBD1 matches 10 bases. CDR1 and CDR2 (germline): KGHDR, SFDVKD. The trim removed 4 bases at V and 4 bases at J, leaving 11 bases unmatched. The CDR3 sequence is 17 residues long. The CDR3 sequence is CATSDPNRQGAGYGYTF. For the CDR3, the DNA is TGTGCCACCAGTGACCCAAATCGACAGGGGGCCGGCTATGGCTACACCTTC.